The source of this TCR beta chain is a study of a mutant IDH1 vaccine in newly diagnosed glioma. Background on the study: It was at week 35 that visit V12 occurred, and at week 47 that visit V13 did.

CDR3 length: 16 residues. Trimming pared 0 bases from V and 5 bases from J, leaving 17 bases between. Germline CDR1 and CDR2: LNHNV and YYDKDF (reference sequence). Sequenced by immunoSEQ multiplex PCR; TCRdb stores in-frame clones only, minus some. The data contain tens of thousands of clones, roughly 82% of them seen just once; the ten biggest clones take up about 17%. The time point was: week 47, end of study. Each vaccine dose was 300 ug of mutant IDH1 20-mer peptide, with topical imiquimod. A note on this clone: Antigen: not known.

This material consisted of PBMCs, taken from a glioma patient whose treatment included an IDH1 peptide vaccine. The chain uses TRBV15 and TRBJ2-7; D is unresolved. This receptor was taken from a man aged 18-30 years with glioma. Some clones in this sample may be carry-over from other donors' samples. The CDR3 DNA sequence: TGTGCCACCAGCAGAGATTTAGGGCAGGTTTACCACGAGCAGTACTTC. It specifies CATSRDLGQVYHEQYF. The full variable domain, its missing parts supplied by reference TRBV15 and TRBJ2-7, is DAMVIQNPRYQVTQFGKPVTLSCSQTLNHNVMYWYQQKSSQAPKLLFHYYDKDFNNEADTPDNFQSRRPNTSFCFLDIRSPGLGDTAMYLCATSRDLGQVYHEQYFGPGTRLTVT.